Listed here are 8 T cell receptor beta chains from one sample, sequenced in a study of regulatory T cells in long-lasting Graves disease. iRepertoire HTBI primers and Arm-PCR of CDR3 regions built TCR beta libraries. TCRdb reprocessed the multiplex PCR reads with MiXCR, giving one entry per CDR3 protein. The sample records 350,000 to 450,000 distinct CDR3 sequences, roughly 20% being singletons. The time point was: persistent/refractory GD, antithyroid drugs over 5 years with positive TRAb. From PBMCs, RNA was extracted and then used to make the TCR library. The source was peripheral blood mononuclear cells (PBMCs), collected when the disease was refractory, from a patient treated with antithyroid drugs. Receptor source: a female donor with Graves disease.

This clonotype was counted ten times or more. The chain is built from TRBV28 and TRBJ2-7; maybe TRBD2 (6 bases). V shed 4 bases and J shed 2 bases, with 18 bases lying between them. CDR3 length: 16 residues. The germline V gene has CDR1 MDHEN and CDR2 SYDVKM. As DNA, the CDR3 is TGTGCCAGCAGTTCAGATCCGGGACTCCCTACCTACGAGCAGTACTTC. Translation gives CASSSDPGLPTYEQYF.

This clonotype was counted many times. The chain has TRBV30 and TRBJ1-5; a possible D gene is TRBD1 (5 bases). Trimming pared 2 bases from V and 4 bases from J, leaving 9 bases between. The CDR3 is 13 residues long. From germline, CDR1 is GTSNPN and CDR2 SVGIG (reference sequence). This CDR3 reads CAWSLTENQPQHF. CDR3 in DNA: TGTGCCTGGAGTCTGACAGAGAATCAGCCCCAGCATTTT.

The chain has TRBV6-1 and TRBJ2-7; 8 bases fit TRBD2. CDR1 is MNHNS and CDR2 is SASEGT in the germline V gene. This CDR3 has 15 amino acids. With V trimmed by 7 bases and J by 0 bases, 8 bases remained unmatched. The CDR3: CASTPGGRLSYEQYF. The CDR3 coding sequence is TGTGCCAGCACCCCAGGCGGGAGGCTCTCCTACGAGCAGTACTTC.

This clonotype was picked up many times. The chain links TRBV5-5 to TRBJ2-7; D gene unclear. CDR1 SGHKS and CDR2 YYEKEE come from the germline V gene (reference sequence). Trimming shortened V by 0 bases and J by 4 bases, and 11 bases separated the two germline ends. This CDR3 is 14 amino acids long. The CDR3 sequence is CASSLGTATYEQYF. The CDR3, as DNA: TGTGCCAGCAGCTTGGGGACGGCAACGTACGAGCAGTACTTC.

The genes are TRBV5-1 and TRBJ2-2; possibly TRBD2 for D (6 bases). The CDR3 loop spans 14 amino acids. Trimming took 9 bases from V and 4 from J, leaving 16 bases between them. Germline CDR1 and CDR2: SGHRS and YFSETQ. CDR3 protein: CATSLGRSTGELFF. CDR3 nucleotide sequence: TGCGCCACCTCCCTGGGGAGGAGCACCGGGGAGCTGTTTTTT.

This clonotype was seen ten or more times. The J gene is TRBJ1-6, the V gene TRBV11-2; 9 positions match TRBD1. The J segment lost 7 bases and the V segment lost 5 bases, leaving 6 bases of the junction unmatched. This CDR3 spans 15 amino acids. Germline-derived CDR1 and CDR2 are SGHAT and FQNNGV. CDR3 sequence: CASSREGQGNSPLHF. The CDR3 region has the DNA TGTGCCAGCAGCCGCGAAGGACAGGGGAATTCACCCCTCCACTTT.

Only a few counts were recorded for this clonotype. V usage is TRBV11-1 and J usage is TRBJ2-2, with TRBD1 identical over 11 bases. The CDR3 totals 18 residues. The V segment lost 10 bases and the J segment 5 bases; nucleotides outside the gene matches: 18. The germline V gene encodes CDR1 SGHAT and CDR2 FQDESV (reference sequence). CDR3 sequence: CANSGTGGPGVETGELFF. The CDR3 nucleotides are TGTGCCAACTCCGGGACAGGGGGTCCGGGAGTCGAGACCGGGGAGCTGTTTTTT.

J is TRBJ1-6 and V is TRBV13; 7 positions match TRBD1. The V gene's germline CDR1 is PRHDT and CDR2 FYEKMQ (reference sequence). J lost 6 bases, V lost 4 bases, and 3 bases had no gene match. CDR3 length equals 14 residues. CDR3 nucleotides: TGTGCCAGCAGCTACGACAGGGCTAATTCACCCCTCCACTTT. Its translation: CASSYDRANSPLHF.